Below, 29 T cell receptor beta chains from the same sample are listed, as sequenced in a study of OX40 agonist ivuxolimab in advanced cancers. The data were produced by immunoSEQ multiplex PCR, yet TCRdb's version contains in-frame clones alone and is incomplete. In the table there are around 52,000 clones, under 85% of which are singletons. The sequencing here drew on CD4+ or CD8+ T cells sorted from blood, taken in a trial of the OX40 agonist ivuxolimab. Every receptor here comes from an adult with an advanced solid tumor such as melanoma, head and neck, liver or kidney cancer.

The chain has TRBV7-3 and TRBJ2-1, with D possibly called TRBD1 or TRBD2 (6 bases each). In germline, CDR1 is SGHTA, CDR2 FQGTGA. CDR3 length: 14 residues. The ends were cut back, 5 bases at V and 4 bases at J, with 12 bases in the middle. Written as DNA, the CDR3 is TGTGCCAGCAGCGCGGAGGGGGGTTACAATGAGCAGTTCTTC. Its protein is CASSAEGGYNEQFF.

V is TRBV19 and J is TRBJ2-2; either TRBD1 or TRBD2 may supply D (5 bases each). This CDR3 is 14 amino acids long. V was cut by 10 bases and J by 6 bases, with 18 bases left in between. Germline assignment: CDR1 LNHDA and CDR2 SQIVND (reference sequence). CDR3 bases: TGTGCCACCGGACGGGACGGGAATTCCGGGGAGCTGTTTTTT. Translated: CATGRDGNSGELFF.

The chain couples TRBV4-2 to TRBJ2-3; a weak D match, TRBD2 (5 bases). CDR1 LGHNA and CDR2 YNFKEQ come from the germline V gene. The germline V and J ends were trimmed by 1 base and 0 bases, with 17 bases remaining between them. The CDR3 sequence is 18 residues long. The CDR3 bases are TGTGCCAGCAGCCAAGGGGCGGATTGGGGAGCTAGCACAGATACGCAGTATTTT. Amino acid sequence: CASSQGADWGASTDTQYF.

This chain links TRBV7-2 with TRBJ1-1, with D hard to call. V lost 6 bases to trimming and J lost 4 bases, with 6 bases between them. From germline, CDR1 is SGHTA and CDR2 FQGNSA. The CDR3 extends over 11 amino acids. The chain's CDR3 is CASSWSTEAFF. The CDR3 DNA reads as TGTGCCAGCAGTTGGTCCACTGAAGCTTTCTTT. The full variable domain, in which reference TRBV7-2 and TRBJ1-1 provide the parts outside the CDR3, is GAGVSQSPSNKVTEKGKDVELRCDPISGHTALYWYRQSLGQGLEFLIYFQGNSAPDKSGLPSDRFSAERTGGSVSTLTIQRTQQEDSAVYLCASSWSTEAFFGQGTRLTVV.

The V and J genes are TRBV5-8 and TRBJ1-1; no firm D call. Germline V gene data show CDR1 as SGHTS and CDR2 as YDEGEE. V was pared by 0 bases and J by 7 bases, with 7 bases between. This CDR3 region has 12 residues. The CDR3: CASSLGRLEAFF. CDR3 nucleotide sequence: TGTGCCAGCAGCTTGGGGCGACTTGAAGCTTTCTTT.

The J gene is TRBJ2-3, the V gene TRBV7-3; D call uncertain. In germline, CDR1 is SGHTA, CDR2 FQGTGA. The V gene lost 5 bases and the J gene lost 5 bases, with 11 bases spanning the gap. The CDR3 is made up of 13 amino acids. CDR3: CASSPSIKDTQYF. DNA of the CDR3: TGTGCCAGCAGCCCCTCCATAAAAGATACGCAGTATTTT.

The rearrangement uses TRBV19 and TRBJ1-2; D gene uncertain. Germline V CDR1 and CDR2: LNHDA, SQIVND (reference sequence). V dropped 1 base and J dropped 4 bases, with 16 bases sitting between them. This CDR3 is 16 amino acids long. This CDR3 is CASSIAGDSRAYGYTF. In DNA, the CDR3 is TGTGCCAGTAGTATAGCCGGAGATAGCCGGGCCTATGGCTACACCTTC.

The CDR3 sequence is CASSLRGGWANVLTF. The CDR3 nucleotides read TGTGCCAGCAGCTTGAGGGGTGGCTGGGCCAACGTCCTGACTTTC. The chain has TRBV5-6 and TRBJ2-6, with D perhaps matching TRBD1 (5 bases). The CDR3 runs 15 residues. The V gene's germline CDR1 is SGHDT and CDR2 YYEEEE. Trimming pared 1 base from V and 5 bases from J, leaving 10 bases between.

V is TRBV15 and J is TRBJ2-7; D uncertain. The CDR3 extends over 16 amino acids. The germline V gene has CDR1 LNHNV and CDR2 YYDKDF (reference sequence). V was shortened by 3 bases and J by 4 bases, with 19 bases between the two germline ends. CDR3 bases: TGTGCCACCAGCAGCCTAATTGCGTCGACGCGTTACGAGCAGTACTTC. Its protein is CATSSLIASTRYEQYF.

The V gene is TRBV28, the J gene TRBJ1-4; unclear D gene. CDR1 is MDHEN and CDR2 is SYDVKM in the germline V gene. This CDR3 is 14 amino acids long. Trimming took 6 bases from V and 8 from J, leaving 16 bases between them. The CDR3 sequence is CASRGIGFREKLFF. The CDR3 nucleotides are TGTGCCAGCAGGGGAATAGGTTTCAGGGAAAAACTGTTTTTT.

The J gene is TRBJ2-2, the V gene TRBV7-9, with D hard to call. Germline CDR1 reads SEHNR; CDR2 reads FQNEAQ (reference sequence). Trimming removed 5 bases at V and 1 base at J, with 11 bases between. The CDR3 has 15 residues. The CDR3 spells CASSPTLENTGELFF. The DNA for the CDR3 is TGTGCCAGCAGCCCAACATTAGAGAACACCGGGGAGCTGTTTTTT.

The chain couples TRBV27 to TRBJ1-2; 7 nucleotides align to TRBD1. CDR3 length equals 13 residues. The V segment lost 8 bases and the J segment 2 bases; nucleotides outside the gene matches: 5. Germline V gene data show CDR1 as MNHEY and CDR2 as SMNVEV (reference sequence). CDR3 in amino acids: CASRDRVNYGYTF. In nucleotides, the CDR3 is TGTGCCAGCCGGGACAGAGTAAACTATGGCTACACCTTC.

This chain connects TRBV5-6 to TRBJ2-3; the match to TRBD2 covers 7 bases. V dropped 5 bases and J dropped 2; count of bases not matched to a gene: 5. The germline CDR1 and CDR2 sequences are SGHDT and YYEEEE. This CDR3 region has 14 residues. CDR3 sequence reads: CASRTGLTTDTQYF. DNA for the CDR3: TGTGCCAGCAGGACGGGACTAACCACAGATACGCAGTATTTT.

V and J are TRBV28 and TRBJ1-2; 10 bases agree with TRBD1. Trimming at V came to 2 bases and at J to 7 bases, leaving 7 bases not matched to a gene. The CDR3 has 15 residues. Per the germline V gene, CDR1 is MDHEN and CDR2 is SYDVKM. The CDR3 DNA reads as TGTGCCAGCAGTTTAGCGACAGGGGGCGCGAGTGGCTACACCTTC. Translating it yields CASSLATGGASGYTF.

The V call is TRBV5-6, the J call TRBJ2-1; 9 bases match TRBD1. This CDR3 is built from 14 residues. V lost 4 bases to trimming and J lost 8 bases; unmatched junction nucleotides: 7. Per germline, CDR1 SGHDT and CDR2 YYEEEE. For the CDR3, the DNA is TGTGCCAGCAGCGGGGACAGGGCGGTGTATGAGCAGTTCTTC. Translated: CASSGDRAVYEQFF.

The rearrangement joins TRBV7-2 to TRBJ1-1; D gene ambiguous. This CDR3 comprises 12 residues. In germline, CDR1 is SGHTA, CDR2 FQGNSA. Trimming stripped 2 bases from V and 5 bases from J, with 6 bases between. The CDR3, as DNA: TGTGCCAGCAGCTTAAGGGTGACTGAAGCTTTCTTT. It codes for CASSLRVTEAFF.

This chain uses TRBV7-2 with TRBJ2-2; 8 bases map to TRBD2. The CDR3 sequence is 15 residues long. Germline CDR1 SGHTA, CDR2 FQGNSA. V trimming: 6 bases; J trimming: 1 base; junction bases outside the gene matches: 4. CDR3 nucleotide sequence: TGTGCCAGCAGGGCAACTAGCGGGAACACCGGGGAGCTGTTTTTT. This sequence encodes CASRATSGNTGELFF.

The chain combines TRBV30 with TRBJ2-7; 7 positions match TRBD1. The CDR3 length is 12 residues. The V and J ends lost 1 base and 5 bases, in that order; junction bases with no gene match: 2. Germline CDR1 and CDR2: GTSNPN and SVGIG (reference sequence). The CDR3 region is CAWSGDRDEQYF. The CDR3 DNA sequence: TGTGCCTGGAGTGGCGACAGGGACGAGCAGTACTTC.

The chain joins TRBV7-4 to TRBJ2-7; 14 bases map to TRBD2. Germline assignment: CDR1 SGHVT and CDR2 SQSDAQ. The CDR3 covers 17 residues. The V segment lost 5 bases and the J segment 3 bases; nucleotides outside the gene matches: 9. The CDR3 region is CASSRGTSGSRGYEQYF. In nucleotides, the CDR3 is TGTGCCAGCAGCCGAGGGACTAGCGGGAGTCGTGGCTACGAGCAGTACTTC.

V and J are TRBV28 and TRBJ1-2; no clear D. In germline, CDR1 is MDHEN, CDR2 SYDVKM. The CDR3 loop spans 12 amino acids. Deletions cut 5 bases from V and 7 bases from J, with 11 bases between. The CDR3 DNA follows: TGTGCCAGCAGTCCCTACCCCAGTGGCTACACCTTC. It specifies CASSPYPSGYTF.

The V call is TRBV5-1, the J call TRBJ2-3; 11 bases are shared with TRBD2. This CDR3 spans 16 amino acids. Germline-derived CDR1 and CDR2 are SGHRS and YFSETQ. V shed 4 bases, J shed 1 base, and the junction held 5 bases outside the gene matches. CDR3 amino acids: CASSRALAGGTDTQYF. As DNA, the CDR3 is TGCGCCAGCAGCCGGGCACTAGCGGGAGGCACAGATACGCAGTATTTT. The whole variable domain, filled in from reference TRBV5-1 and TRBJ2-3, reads KAGVTQTPRYLIKTRGQQVTLSCSPISGHRSVSWYQQTPGQGLQFLFEYFSETQRNKGNFPGRFSGRQFSNSRSEMNVSTLELGDSALYLCASSRALAGGTDTQYFGPGTRLTVL.

The CDR3 region has the DNA TGCAGCGGTATTACTAGCGGGAGTACGGATGAGCAGTTCTTC. This translates into CSGITSGSTDEQFF. V gene TRBV29-1 combines with J gene TRBJ2-1, with 11 bases lining up with TRBD2. In germline, CDR1 is SQVTM, CDR2 ANQGSEA. The CDR3 spans 14 residues. Unmatched junction bases numbered 10, after V lost 7 bases and J lost 8 bases.

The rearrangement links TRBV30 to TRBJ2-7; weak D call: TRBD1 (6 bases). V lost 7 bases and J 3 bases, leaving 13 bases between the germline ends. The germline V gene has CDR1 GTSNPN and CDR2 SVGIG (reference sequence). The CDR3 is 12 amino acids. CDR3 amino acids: CAFQDSYYEQYF. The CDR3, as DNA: TGTGCCTTCCAGGACAGTTACTACGAGCAGTACTTC.

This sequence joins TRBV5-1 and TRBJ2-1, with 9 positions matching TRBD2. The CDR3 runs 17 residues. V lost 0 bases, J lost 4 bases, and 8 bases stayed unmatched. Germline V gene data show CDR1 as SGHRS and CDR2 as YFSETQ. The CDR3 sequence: CASSLVPTSGLYNEQFF. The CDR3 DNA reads TGCGCCAGCAGCTTGGTGCCTACTAGCGGGTTATACAATGAGCAGTTCTTC.

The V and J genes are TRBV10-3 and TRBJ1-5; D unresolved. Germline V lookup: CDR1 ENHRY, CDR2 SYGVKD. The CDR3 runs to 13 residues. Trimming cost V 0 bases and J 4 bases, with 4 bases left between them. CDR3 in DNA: TGTGCCATCAGTGAGTCAGGGAATCAGCCCCAGCATTTT. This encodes CAISESGNQPQHF.

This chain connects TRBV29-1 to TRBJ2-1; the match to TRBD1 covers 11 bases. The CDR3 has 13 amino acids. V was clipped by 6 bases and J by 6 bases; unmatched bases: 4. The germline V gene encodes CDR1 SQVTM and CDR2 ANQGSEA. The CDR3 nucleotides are TGCAGCGTCTGGGACAGGGGGTCCAATGAGCAGTTCTTC. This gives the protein CSVWDRGSNEQFF.

In DNA, the CDR3 is TGTGCCAGCAGCCTCGGACAGCCTCGTTCCAACACTGAAGCTTTCTTT. It translates to CASSLGQPRSNTEAFF. This rearrangement joins TRBV5-8 to TRBJ1-1; D might be TRBD1 (6 bases). Per germline, CDR1 SGHTS and CDR2 YDEGEE. The CDR3 totals 16 residues. Between the trimmed V and J ends, which lost 4 bases and 2 bases, there was a span of 18 bases.

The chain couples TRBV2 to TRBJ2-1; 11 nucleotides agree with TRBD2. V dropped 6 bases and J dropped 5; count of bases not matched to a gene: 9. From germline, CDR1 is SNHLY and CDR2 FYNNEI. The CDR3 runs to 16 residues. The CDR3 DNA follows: TGTGCCAGCAGAAAGCTGACTAGCGGGAACCACAATGAGCAGTTCTTC. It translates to CASRKLTSGNHNEQFF.

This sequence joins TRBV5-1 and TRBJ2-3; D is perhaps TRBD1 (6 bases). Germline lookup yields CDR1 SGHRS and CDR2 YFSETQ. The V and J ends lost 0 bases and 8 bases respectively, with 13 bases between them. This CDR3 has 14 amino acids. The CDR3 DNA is TGCGCCAGCAGCTTGGGACACCTAGGGGGTACGCAGTATTTT. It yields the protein CASSLGHLGGTQYF.